The T cell receptor beta chain described here comes from a study of memory CD4+ T cells and cytomegalovirus serostatus. CDR3 length: 14 residues. The ends were cut back, 4 bases at V and 2 bases at J, with 13 bases in the middle. Per the germline V gene, CDR1 is SGHRS and CDR2 is YFSETQ. The sort gate was single viable CD3+CD4+CD8-CD45RO+ cells for memory CD4+ T cells. The protocol was immunoSEQ multiplex PCR, while the TCRdb copy is restricted to in-frame clones and leaves out a portion. The data show about 61,000 clones, around four fifths seen once. Sequences were obtained from memory CD4+ T cells from blood. This sequence was found in an adult in good health and CMV-seronegative. V usage is TRBV5-1 and J usage is TRBJ2-7; perhaps TRBD2 as D (6 bases). CDR3: CASSPEGSTYEQYF. The CDR3 nucleotides read TGCGCCAGCAGCCCGGAGGGTTCGACCTACGAGCAGTACTTC.